Sequencing of this T cell receptor (beta chain) was carried out in a study of shared clonotypes between healthy human individuals. General study findings and limits: Some naive CD4 clonotypes, around 4.7%, turned up in common across several donors. Shared clonotypes across all four donors exceeded non-shared ones in generation probability.

Libraries were prepared by immunoSEQ multiplex PCR; TCRdb keeps only in-frame clonotypes and omits some of them. The table records around 1.1 million clones, around 78% of them present only once. Germline V CDR1 and CDR2: SGHAT, FQNNGV. Trimming at V came to 3 bases and at J to 0 bases, leaving 5 bases not matched to a gene. The CDR3 sequence is 16 residues long. Of note for this clone: Its cognate antigen is unknown.

This sequence joins TRBV11-2 and TRBJ2-7; 10 nucleotides align to TRBD2. The sample was memory CD4+ T cells from PBMCs. Subset noted: CD45RA-negative fraction. This clonotype was sampled from a man aged 18 to 30 in good health. Some clones in this sample may be carry-over from other donors' samples. The CDR3 region is CASSFRTSGFSYEQYF. As DNA, the CDR3 is TGTGCCAGCAGCTTTAGGACTAGCGGTTTCTCCTACGAGCAGTACTTC.